This TCR beta chain was observed in a study of blood T cell repertoires in COVID-19. The method was immunoSEQ multiplex PCR; TCRdb's version includes in-frame clones alone and lacks a portion of them. Of a few hundred thousand clones in the sample, about 90% were seen once. Recruits, aged about 18 to 100 years, lived in 24 US areas. Germline V CDR1 and CDR2: LGHDT, YNNKEL (reference sequence). The ends were cut back, 3 bases at V and 0 bases at J, with 12 bases in the middle. The CDR3 consists of 15 residues. The specimen was PBMCs or T cells enriched from blood (not recorded which). V gene TRBV3-1 (or the pseudogene TRBV3-2) combines with J gene TRBJ2-7; tentatively, D is TRBD1 (6 bases). The TCR originated in a young woman with acute COVID-19. CDR3 in DNA: TGTGCCAGCAGCCACGTGAACAGGGACTCCTACGAGCAGTACTTC. Translated: CASSHVNRDSYEQYF.